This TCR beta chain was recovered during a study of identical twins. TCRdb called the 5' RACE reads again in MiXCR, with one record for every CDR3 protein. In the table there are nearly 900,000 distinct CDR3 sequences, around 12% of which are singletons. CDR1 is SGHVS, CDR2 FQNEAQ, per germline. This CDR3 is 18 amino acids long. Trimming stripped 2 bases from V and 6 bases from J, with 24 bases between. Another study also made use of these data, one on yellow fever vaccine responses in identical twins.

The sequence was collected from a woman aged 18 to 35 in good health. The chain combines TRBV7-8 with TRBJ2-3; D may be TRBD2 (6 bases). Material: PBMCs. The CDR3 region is CASSLTRDPVSRGDTQYF. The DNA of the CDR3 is TGTGCCAGCAGCTTAACTCGGGACCCAGTCTCCCGGGGGGATACGCAGTATTTT.